The next 15 T cell receptor beta chains were all read from a single sample in a study of OX40 agonist ivuxolimab in advanced cancers. Using immunoSEQ multiplex PCR, the repertoire was profiled, and TCRdb retains in-frame clones only, with some absent. Of approximately 91,000 clones in the sample, around 87% were seen once. The material was CD4+ or CD8+ T cells sorted from blood, obtained in a trial of the OX40 agonist ivuxolimab. The receptor source for this set is an adult with an advanced solid tumor such as melanoma, head and neck, liver or kidney cancer.

The rearrangement uses TRBV10-3 and TRBJ1-1; no clear D. V dropped 11 bases and J dropped 0 bases, with 19 bases sitting between them. Germline lookup yields CDR1 ENHRY and CDR2 SYGVKD. The CDR3 is 15 amino acids. CDR3 nucleotides: TGTGCCGCCGACCCCTCGCCTCGTTTGAACACTGAAGCTTTCTTT. Protein: CAADPSPRLNTEAFF.

The chain has TRBV10-2 and TRBJ2-7; D gene uncertain. V lost 6 bases, J lost 4 bases, and 7 bases lay in between. Germline values: CDR1 WSHSY, CDR2 SAAADI. There are 11 residues in the CDR3. CDR3 bases: TGCGCCAGCAGCCCTCAATACGAGCAGTACTTC. Translating it yields CASSPQYEQYF.

The chain combines TRBV5-1 with TRBJ2-1; perhaps D is TRBD1 or TRBD2 (6 bases each). Germline CDR1 and CDR2: SGHRS and YFSETQ. V lost 3 bases and J 0 bases, leaving 13 bases between the germline ends. CDR3 length: 16 amino acids. The CDR3 DNA is TGCGCCAGCAGCTGGGGGGCTAGCAGCTCCTACAATGAGCAGTTCTTC. The encoded protein is CASSWGASSSYNEQFF. Together with reference TRBV5-1 and TRBJ2-1, the CDR3 gives the full variable domain: KAGVTQTPRYLIKTRGQQVTLSCSPISGHRSVSWYQQTPGQGLQFLFEYFSETQRNKGNFPGRFSGRQFSNSRSEMNVSTLELGDSALYLCASSWGASSSYNEQFFGPGTRLTVL.

The genes are TRBV30 and TRBJ1-2; D uncertain. V was clipped by 4 bases and J by 5 bases, with 20 bases between them. The germline V gene has CDR1 GTSNPN and CDR2 SVGIG (reference sequence). This CDR3 is built from 15 residues. The CDR3 sequence is CAWKTGNRALYGYTF. The CDR3 nucleotides read TGTGCCTGGAAAACCGGTAATAGGGCCTTATATGGCTACACCTTC.

The chain has TRBV2 and TRBJ1-5; 7 positions agree with TRBD1. J was trimmed by 2 bases and V by 7 bases; bases with no gene match: 5. Germline CDR1 SNHLY, CDR2 FYNNEI. This CDR3 is 14 amino acids long. In nucleotides, the CDR3 is TGTGCCAGCAACAGGGGCTATGGCAATCAGCCCCAGCATTTT. Protein product: CASNRGYGNQPQHF.

To note about this clone: Other DNA sequences within the sample encode an identical CDR3. The chain carries TRBV27 and TRBJ1-6; D ambiguous. Between the trimmed V and J ends, which lost 3 bases and 7 bases, there was a span of 7 bases. This CDR3 has 13 residues. Germline lookup yields CDR1 MNHEY and CDR2 SMNVEV (reference sequence). The CDR3 sequence: CASSLGVNSPLHF. In DNA form, the CDR3 reads TGTGCCAGCAGTTTGGGAGTGAATTCACCCCTCCACTTT.

The J gene is TRBJ1-2, the V gene TRBV5-1; 8 nucleotides line up with TRBD1. Germline V CDR1 and CDR2: SGHRS, YFSETQ. The CDR3 has 16 amino acids. V shed 4 bases and J 4 bases; nucleotides not matched to a gene: 12. The DNA of the CDR3 is TGCGCCAGCAGCACTGGACAGGGAGTTACGGGCTATGGCTACACCTTC. Its translation: CASSTGQGVTGYGYTF.

The chain employs TRBV27 and TRBJ2-7; 8 bases line up with TRBD2. Germline CDR1 and CDR2: MNHEY and SMNVEV (reference sequence). Trimming cost V 2 bases and J 7 bases; bases outside gene matches: 10. The CDR3 sequence is 15 residues long. The CDR3 DNA reads TGTGCCAGCAGTTTAGGTAGGGCGGGGGGAGAAGAGCAGTACTTC. Translated: CASSLGRAGGEEQYF.

This chain links TRBV5-6 with TRBJ2-2; D is perhaps TRBD2 (6 bases). This CDR3 has 14 amino acids. The V end was cut by 5 bases, the J end by 9 bases, with 17 bases between. CDR1 SGHDT and CDR2 YYEEEE come from the germline V gene. The CDR3 reads CASRRDPGARELFF. The CDR3 nucleotides are TGTGCCAGCAGGCGGGACCCCGGGGCCCGGGAGCTGTTTTTT.

This chain joins TRBV9 and TRBJ1-4, with D possibly matching TRBD1 (5 bases). The length of the CDR3 is 16 residues. V was cut by 0 bases and J by 2 bases, with 11 bases left in between. Germline assignment: CDR1 SGDLS and CDR2 YYNGEE. The CDR3 protein is CASSVGQWGTNEKLFF. CDR3 in DNA: TGTGCCAGCAGCGTAGGCCAGTGGGGGACTAATGAAAAACTGTTTTTT.

V and J are TRBV7-2 and TRBJ1-5; D might be TRBD1 (6 bases). V was clipped by 5 bases and J by 0 bases, with 14 bases between them. CDR3 length equals 16 residues. Per the germline V gene, CDR1 is SGHTA and CDR2 is FQGNSA. The CDR3 loop is CASSPQGTLSNQPQHF. The DNA for the CDR3 is TGTGCCAGCAGCCCACAAGGGACACTTAGCAATCAGCCCCAGCATTTT. The full variable domain, its missing parts supplied by reference TRBV7-2 and TRBJ1-5, is GAGVSQSPSNKVTEKGKDVELRCDPISGHTALYWYRQSLGQGLEFLIYFQGNSAPDKSGLPSDRFSAERTGGSVSTLTIQRTQQEDSAVYLCASSPQGTLSNQPQHFGDGTRLSIL.

The chain joins TRBV5-1 to TRBJ2-7, with 13 bases matching TRBD2. Per the germline V gene, CDR1 is SGHRS and CDR2 is YFSETQ. The J segment lost 2 bases and the V segment lost 4 bases, leaving 15 bases of the junction unmatched. The CDR3 is 19 residues long. CDR3 loop: CASSLVWTSGGAAPYEQYF. For the CDR3, the DNA is TGCGCCAGCAGCCTTGTTTGGACTAGCGGGGGAGCCGCTCCCTACGAGCAGTACTTC.

This clone appeared once. This chain uses TRBV6-1 with TRBJ1-2; 9 nucleotides align to TRBD1. The germline V gene encodes CDR1 MNHNS and CDR2 SASEGT. This CDR3 region has 15 residues. J gave up 9 bases and V 4 bases, and 12 bases lay outside the gene matches. The CDR3 region has the DNA TGTGCCAGCAGTGTCAACAGGGGGCCAACACCGCGCTACACCTTC. Protein sequence: CASSVNRGPTPRYTF.

V gene TRBV5-1 combines with J gene TRBJ1-2, with 7 bases fitting TRBD1. The CDR3 sequence is 13 residues long. Per the germline V gene, CDR1 is SGHRS and CDR2 is YFSETQ. The trim removed 4 bases at V and 2 bases at J, leaving 2 bases unmatched. The CDR3 coding sequence is TGCGCCAGCAGCCCGGGACAGAACTATGGCTACACCTTC. Translated, it gives CASSPGQNYGYTF.

This chain connects TRBV6-5 to TRBJ2-5, with TRBD1 matching over 7 bases. The CDR3 extends over 14 amino acids. Trimming cost V 1 base and J 3 bases; bases outside gene matches: 2. The germline CDR1 and CDR2 sequences are MNHEY and SVGAGI. CDR3 coding DNA: TGTGCCAGCAGTTACTACGACAGGGAAGAGACCCAGTACTTC. The encoded protein is CASSYYDREETQYF.